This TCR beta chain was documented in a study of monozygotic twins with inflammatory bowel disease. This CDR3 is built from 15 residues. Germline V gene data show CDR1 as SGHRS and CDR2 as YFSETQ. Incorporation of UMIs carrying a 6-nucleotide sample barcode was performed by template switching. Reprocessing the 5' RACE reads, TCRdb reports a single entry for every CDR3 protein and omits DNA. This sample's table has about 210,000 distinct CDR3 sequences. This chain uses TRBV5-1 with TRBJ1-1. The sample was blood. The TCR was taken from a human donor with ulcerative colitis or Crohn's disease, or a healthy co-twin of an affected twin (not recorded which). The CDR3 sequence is CASSLPMTMNTEAFF.